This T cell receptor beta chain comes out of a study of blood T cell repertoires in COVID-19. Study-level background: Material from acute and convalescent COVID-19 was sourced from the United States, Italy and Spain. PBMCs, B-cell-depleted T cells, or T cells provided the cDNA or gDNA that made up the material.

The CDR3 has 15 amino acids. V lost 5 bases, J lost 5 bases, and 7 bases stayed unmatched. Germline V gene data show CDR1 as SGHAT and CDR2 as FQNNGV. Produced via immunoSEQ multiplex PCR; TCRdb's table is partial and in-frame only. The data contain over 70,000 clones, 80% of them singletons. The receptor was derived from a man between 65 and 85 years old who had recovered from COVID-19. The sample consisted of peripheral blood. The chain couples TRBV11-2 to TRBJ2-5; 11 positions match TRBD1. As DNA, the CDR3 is TGTGCCAGCAGCAACCCAGGACAGGGGGCGGAGACCCAGTACTTC. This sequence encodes CASSNPGQGAETQYF.